Following are 20 T cell receptor beta chains from one sample sequenced in a study of OX40 agonist ivuxolimab in advanced cancers. Sequenced by immunoSEQ multiplex PCR; TCRdb stores in-frame clones only, minus some. The sample includes about 70,000 clones, 81% of them seen just once. The material sequenced was CD4+ or CD8+ T cells sorted from blood, taken in a trial of the OX40 agonist ivuxolimab. The receptors here all came from an adult with an advanced solid tumor such as melanoma, head and neck, liver or kidney cancer.

V usage is TRBV28 and J usage is TRBJ1-1; D uncertain. Trimming removed 3 bases at V and 3 bases at J, with 8 bases between. The CDR3 has 13 residues. CDR1 is MDHEN, CDR2 SYDVKM, per germline. CDR3 bases: TGTGCCAGCAGTTTCCAGATCGACACTGAAGCTTTCTTT. Its translation is CASSFQIDTEAFF. Full variable domain (outside the CDR3, taken from reference TRBV28 and TRBJ1-1): DVKVTQSSRYLVKRTGEKVFLECVQDMDHENMFWYRQDPGLGLRLIYFSYDVKMKEKGDIPEGYSVSREKKERFSLILESASTNQTSMYLCASSFQIDTEAFFGQGTRLTVV.

CDR3 in amino acids: CARGGRGYGYTF. In nucleotides, the CDR3 is TGTGCCAGAGGGGGACGGGGCTATGGCTACACCTTC. This chain connects TRBV6-1 to TRBJ1-2, with a weak D call TRBD1 (6 bases). Between the trimmed V and J ends, which lost 9 bases and 4 bases, there was a span of 12 bases. The CDR3 length is 12 residues. From germline, CDR1 is MNHNS and CDR2 SASEGT.

This chain joins TRBV6-5 and TRBJ1-2; D call uncertain. The CDR3 covers 13 residues. Germline V lookup: CDR1 MNHEY, CDR2 SVGAGI. Between the trimmed V and J ends, which lost 5 bases and 5 bases, there was a span of 12 bases. The CDR3 protein is CASSAPETYGYTF. In DNA, the CDR3 is TGTGCCAGCAGTGCCCCGGAAACATATGGCTACACCTTC.

The chain employs TRBV29-1 and TRBJ2-1; D perhaps matches TRBD2 (6 bases). V lost 4 bases and J 3 bases, leaving 22 bases between the germline ends. Germline V lookup: CDR1 SQVTM, CDR2 ANQGSEA. The CDR3 runs to 17 residues. CDR3 DNA: TGCAGCGTTGGACCCCTGGGAGGCCCCTTAAACTACAATGAGCAGTTCTTC. Translating it yields CSVGPLGGPLNYNEQFF.

As DNA, the CDR3 is TGCGCCAGCAGCCTAATAGCCGGGACAGGGAACACCGGGGAGCTGTTTTTT. This gives the protein CASSLIAGTGNTGELFF. The chain joins TRBV5-1 to TRBJ2-2, with 8 bases aligning to TRBD1. V trimming: 4 bases; J trimming: 1 base; junction bases outside the gene matches: 9. Germline CDR1 reads SGHRS; CDR2 reads YFSETQ. CDR3 length: 17 amino acids.

The chain uses TRBV5-1 and TRBJ2-2, with D hard to call. The CDR3 contains 17 residues. Trimming cost V 5 bases and J 2 bases, with 19 bases left between them. Germline CDR1 is SGHRS and CDR2 is YFSETQ. The CDR3 here is CASSFTDPVLNTGELFF. CDR3 sequence (DNA): TGCGCCAGCAGTTTCACCGACCCAGTTCTCAACACCGGGGAGCTGTTTTTT.

This clone was recorded only once. The J gene is TRBJ2-5, the V gene TRBV7-8; perhaps D is TRBD1 or TRBD2 (5 bases each). The CDR3 contains 15 residues. Trimming left V 4 bases short and J 2 bases short, with 14 bases between. The germline V gene encodes CDR1 SGHVS and CDR2 FQNEAQ. The CDR3 region has the DNA TGTGCCAGCAGCTCGAGGGGCAGGCGGCAAGAGACCCAGTACTTC. Its translation: CASSSRGRRQETQYF.

The V and J genes are TRBV7-9 and TRBJ1-2; 7 nucleotides align to TRBD1. Germline values: CDR1 SEHNR, CDR2 FQNEAQ (reference sequence). The CDR3 runs to 15 residues. V dropped 1 base and J dropped 1; count of bases not matched to a gene: 3. The CDR3, as DNA: TGTGCCAGCAGCTTAGGACAGGGCCTTAACTATGGCTACACCTTC. Protein product: CASSLGQGLNYGYTF.

The J gene is TRBJ2-7, the V gene TRBV9; no definite D call. The V and J ends lost 0 bases and 0 bases respectively, with 10 bases between them. The V gene's germline CDR1 is SGDLS and CDR2 YYNGEE. The CDR3 sequence is 15 residues long. For the CDR3, the DNA is TGTGCCAGCAGCGTAGGAGCCGCCTACTCCTACGAGCAGTACTTC. It specifies CASSVGAAYSYEQYF. The whole variable domain, remainder taken from reference TRBV9 and TRBJ2-7, is DSGVTQTPKHLITATGQRVTLRCSPRSGDLSVYWYQQSLDQGLQFLIQYYNGEERAKGNILERFSAQQFPDLHSELNLSSLELGDSALYFCASSVGAAYSYEQYFGPGTRLTVT.

The chain combines TRBV5-1 with TRBJ2-2; no clear D gene. V was trimmed by 4 bases and J by 5 bases, leaving 18 bases between them. This CDR3 has 16 residues. CDR1 and CDR2 (germline): SGHRS, YFSETQ. CDR3 region: CASSERTALGTGELFF. The CDR3 DNA reads TGCGCCAGCAGCGAAAGGACGGCCCTGGGAACCGGGGAGCTGTTTTTT. Filled out from reference TRBV5-1 and TRBJ2-2, the complete variable domain reads KAGVTQTPRYLIKTRGQQVTLSCSPISGHRSVSWYQQTPGQGLQFLFEYFSETQRNKGNFPGRFSGRQFSNSRSEMNVSTLELGDSALYLCASSERTALGTGELFFGEGSRLTVL.

CDR3 sequence (DNA): TGTGCCAGCTCACCGACGGCGCAAGAGACCCAGTACTTC. Its protein is CASSPTAQETQYF. The J gene is TRBJ2-5, the V gene TRBV18; no clear D. The V gene's germline CDR1 is KGHSH and CDR2 LQKENI. This CDR3 contains 13 residues. Trimming stripped 3 bases from V and 2 bases from J, with 7 bases between. Drawing the rest from reference TRBV18 and TRBJ2-5, the complete variable domain is NAGVMQNPRHLVRRRGQEARLRCSPMKGHSHVYWYRQLPEEGLKFMVYLQKENIIDESGMPKERFSAEFPKEGPSILRIQQVVRGDSAAYFCASSPTAQETQYFGPGTRLLVL.

The chain carries TRBV9 and TRBJ2-5; 7 nucleotides align to TRBD2. J gave up 2 bases and V 3 bases, and 7 bases lay outside the gene matches. The germline CDR1 and CDR2 sequences are SGDLS and YYNGEE. The CDR3 totals 15 residues. The CDR3 DNA follows: TGTGCCAGCAGCGATCGGGACTACTCACAAGAGACCCAGTACTTC. Its protein product is CASSDRDYSQETQYF.

The chain employs TRBV9 and TRBJ1-4; D not certain. Deletions cut 4 bases from V and 6 bases from J, with 13 bases between. The CDR3 runs 14 residues. Per the germline V gene, CDR1 is SGDLS and CDR2 is YYNGEE. The CDR3 coding sequence is TGTGCCAGCAGCCCCCGCGGACCGGATGAAAAACTGTTTTTT. It encodes CASSPRGPDEKLFF.

The J gene is TRBJ1-1, the V gene TRBV6-6; 7 bases map to TRBD1. Germline trimming cut 6 bases from V and 4 bases from J; bases unmatched to any gene: 8. The length of the CDR3 is 14 residues. In germline, CDR1 is MNHNY, CDR2 SVGAGI (reference sequence). DNA of the CDR3: TGTGCCAGCAGCCTGTTAGGGGGCGGCACTGAAGCTTTCTTT. It is translated as CASSLLGGGTEAFF.

J is TRBJ2-1 and V is TRBV18; a possible D gene is TRBD1 (6 bases). V was shortened by 1 base and J by 0 bases, with 25 bases between the two germline ends. The CDR3 is 21 amino acids. Germline values: CDR1 KGHSH, CDR2 LQKENI. CDR3 in DNA: TGTGCCAGCTCACCACGGAACCCGGGACACGATGTCACCGGCTCCTACAATGAGCAGTTCTTC. It codes for CASSPRNPGHDVTGSYNEQFF.

The chain has TRBV28 and TRBJ2-7; D may be TRBD1 (6 bases). Germline V lookup: CDR1 MDHEN, CDR2 SYDVKM. This CDR3 contains 18 residues. Trimming pared 6 bases from V and 2 bases from J, leaving 26 bases between. DNA of the CDR3: TGTGCCAGCAGGCCTTCCCCCCAGGCGGCAGGGGACCCCTACGAGCAGTACTTC. Amino acids: CASRPSPQAAGDPYEQYF.

This chain joins TRBV7-3 and TRBJ1-1; perhaps TRBD1 as D (5 bases). V was pared by 5 bases and J by 2 bases, with 9 bases between. Germline assignment: CDR1 SGHTA and CDR2 FQGTGA. This CDR3 spans 13 amino acids. As DNA, the CDR3 is TGTGCCAGCAGCGTCCAGGGAAACACTGAAGCTTTCTTT. Amino acids: CASSVQGNTEAFF.

The rearrangement links TRBV7-9 to TRBJ2-1; 10 nucleotides line up with TRBD2. From germline, CDR1 is SEHNR and CDR2 FQNEAQ (reference sequence). This CDR3 contains 16 residues. V lost 0 bases, J lost 6 bases, and 5 bases stayed unmatched. CDR3 nucleotides: TGTGCCAGCAGCTTAGCGCGGCTAGCGGGAGTCAATGAGCAGTTCTTC. Protein product: CASSLARLAGVNEQFF.

The V gene is TRBV4-1, the J gene TRBJ1-4; D not resolved. This CDR3 spans 16 amino acids. Trimming shortened V by 3 bases and J by 6 bases, and 17 bases separated the two germline ends. Germline V gene lookup returns CDR1 MGHRA and CDR2 YSYEKL. CDR3 DNA: TGCGCCAGCAGCCAGGAACACCTTAATGGCGATGAAAAACTGTTTTTT. The encoded protein is CASSQEHLNGDEKLFF.

The genes are TRBV4-1 and TRBJ1-6; 9 bases map to TRBD1. The germline V gene has CDR1 MGHRA and CDR2 YSYEKL. The J segment lost 5 bases and the V segment lost 4 bases, leaving 3 bases of the junction unmatched. This CDR3 region has 15 residues. The CDR3 protein is CASSLRTGDNSPLHF. The CDR3 nucleotides are TGCGCCAGCAGCCTGCGGACAGGGGATAATTCACCCCTCCACTTT.